These 11 T cell receptor beta chains share one sample of origin, sequenced in a study of shared clonotypes between healthy human individuals. Clones were read by immunoSEQ multiplex PCR, and TCRdb kept only the in-frame ones, dropping some. The data hold about 490,000 clones, with about 79% observed a single time. The sample was PBMCs. The receptors stem from a woman aged 40 to 50 in good health. Some clones in this sample may be carry-over from other donors' samples.

This chain links TRBV18 with TRBJ2-3, with D uncertain. Germline CDR1 and CDR2: KGHSH and LQKENI. Trimming took off 2 bases at V and 1 base at J, with 10 bases between the two ends. CDR3 length: 15 residues. The CDR3 here is CASSPTAIRTDTQYF. The CDR3 DNA is TGTGCCAGCTCACCAACGGCGATTCGCACAGATACGCAGTATTTT.

DNA of the CDR3: TGCGCCAGCAGCCCGTCCGGGACAGGGGACTTATGGGGGCAGTTCTTC. Its translation: CASSPSGTGDLWGQFF. The chain couples TRBV4-1 to TRBJ2-1; 10 bases agree with TRBD1. Germline CDR1 and CDR2: MGHRA and YSYEKL. With 4 bases clipped from V and 12 bases from J, the junction kept 15 bases outside the gene matches. This CDR3 is 16 amino acids long.

The chain employs TRBV19 and TRBJ2-3; no reliable D call. Germline CDR1 LNHDA, CDR2 SQIVND (reference sequence). The CDR3 consists of 14 residues. The V and J ends lost 2 bases and 2 bases respectively, with 8 bases between them. Here the CDR3 DNA reads TGTGCCAGTAGTATAACCCAGGCCACAGATACGCAGTATTTT. It codes for CASSITQATDTQYF. Complete variable domain (other parts from reference TRBV19 and TRBJ2-3): DGGITQSPKYLFRKEGQNVTLSCEQNLNHDAMYWYRQDPGQGLRLIYYSQIVNDFQKGDIAEGYSVSREKKESFPLTVTSAQKNPTAFYLCASSITQATDTQYFGPGTRLTVL.

The chain couples TRBV9 to TRBJ1-2; D not certain. Germline values: CDR1 SGDLS, CDR2 YYNGEE. V was trimmed by 8 bases and J by 4 bases, leaving 18 bases between them. This CDR3 region has 14 residues. CDR3 bases: TGTGCCAGTAAAGGAAACGGGGAACTCTATGGCTACACCTTC. The encoded protein is CASKGNGELYGYTF.

The chain joins TRBV2 to TRBJ2-5; no definite D call. V was cut by 6 bases and J by 5 bases, with 10 bases left in between. Germline V lookup: CDR1 SNHLY, CDR2 FYNNEI. There are 12 residues in the CDR3. This CDR3 reads CASRRSQETQYF. The DNA for the CDR3 is TGTGCCAGCAGGAGATCCCAGGAGACCCAGTACTTC.

A few counts support this clone. The V gene is TRBV5-1, the J gene TRBJ2-7, with 9 bases fitting TRBD2. Trimming cost V 3 bases and J 4 bases; bases outside gene matches: 2. CDR1 is SGHRS and CDR2 is YFSETQ in the germline V gene. CDR3 length: 13 residues. CDR3 protein: CASSYSGRYEQYF. The DNA of the CDR3 is TGCGCCAGCAGCTATAGCGGGAGATACGAGCAGTACTTC. The whole variable domain, remainder taken from reference TRBV5-1 and TRBJ2-7, is KAGVTQTPRYLIKTRGQQVTLSCSPISGHRSVSWYQQTPGQGLQFLFEYFSETQRNKGNFPGRFSGRQFSNSRSEMNVSTLELGDSALYLCASSYSGRYEQYFGPGTRLTVT.

This clone occurred a few times. The chain employs TRBV11-3 and TRBJ2-3, with TRBD2 identical over 11 bases. The trim removed 5 bases at V and 1 base at J, leaving 2 bases unmatched. This CDR3 contains 15 residues. Germline V lookup: CDR1 SGHNT, CDR2 YENEEA. Written as DNA, the CDR3 is TGTGCCAGCAGCCAACTAGCGGGGGGCACAGATACGCAGTATTTT. Its translation: CASSQLAGGTDTQYF.

The chain has TRBV7-2 and TRBJ2-7; 10 bases line up with TRBD1. This CDR3 contains 15 residues. Germline trimming cut 4 bases from V and 1 base from J; bases unmatched to any gene: 4. Germline CDR1 is SGHTA and CDR2 is FQGNSA. The CDR3 is CASSSRTGGSYEQYF. The CDR3 DNA sequence: TGTGCCAGCAGCTCGAGGACAGGGGGATCCTACGAGCAGTACTTC.

The V and J genes are TRBV11-2 and TRBJ2-1; D unclear. V was trimmed by 5 bases and J by 3 bases, leaving 14 bases between them. This CDR3 contains 15 residues. Germline assignment: CDR1 SGHAT and CDR2 FQNNGV. CDR3 nucleotide sequence: TGTGCCAGCAGCACGAATCTGGGCCACTACAATGAGCAGTTCTTC. Amino acid sequence: CASSTNLGHYNEQFF. Complete variable domain (other parts from reference TRBV11-2 and TRBJ2-1): EAGVAQSPRYKIIEKRQSVAFWCNPISGHATLYWYQQILGQGPKLLIQFQNNGVVDDSQLPKDRFSAERLKGVDSTLKIQPAKLEDSAVYLCASSTNLGHYNEQFFGPGTRLTVL.

V and J are TRBV10-3 and TRBJ2-3; the match to TRBD2 covers 10 bases. The V gene's germline CDR1 is ENHRY and CDR2 SYGVKD. The CDR3 is 19 residues long. The V and J ends lost 3 bases and 4 bases, in that order; junction bases with no gene match: 16. The CDR3 coding sequence is TGTGCCATCAGTGAATCGCTAGCGGGAGTAGGAGGGTTGGCAGATACGCAGTATTTT. It is translated as CAISESLAGVGGLADTQYF.

The chain carries TRBV11-3 and TRBJ2-2; D gene ambiguous. CDR1 and CDR2 (germline): SGHNT, YENEEA. The CDR3 covers 12 residues. Trimming shortened V by 1 base and J by 6 bases, and 3 bases separated the two germline ends. The CDR3 protein is CASSLGSGELFF. The CDR3 DNA sequence: TGTGCCAGCAGCTTAGGATCCGGGGAGCTGTTTTTT.